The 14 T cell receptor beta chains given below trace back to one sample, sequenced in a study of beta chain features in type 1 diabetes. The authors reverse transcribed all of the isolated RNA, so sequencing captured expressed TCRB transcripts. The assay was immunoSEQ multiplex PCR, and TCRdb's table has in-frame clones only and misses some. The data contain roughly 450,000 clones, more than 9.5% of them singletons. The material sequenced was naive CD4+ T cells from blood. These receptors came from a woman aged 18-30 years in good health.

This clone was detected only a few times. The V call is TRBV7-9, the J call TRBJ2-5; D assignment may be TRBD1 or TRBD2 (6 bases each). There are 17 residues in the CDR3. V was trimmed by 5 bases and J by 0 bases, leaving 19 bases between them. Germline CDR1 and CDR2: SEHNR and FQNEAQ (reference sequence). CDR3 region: CASSPRGTGEDQETQYF. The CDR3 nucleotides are TGTGCCAGCAGCCCAAGGGGGACGGGAGAGGACCAAGAGACCCAGTACTTC.

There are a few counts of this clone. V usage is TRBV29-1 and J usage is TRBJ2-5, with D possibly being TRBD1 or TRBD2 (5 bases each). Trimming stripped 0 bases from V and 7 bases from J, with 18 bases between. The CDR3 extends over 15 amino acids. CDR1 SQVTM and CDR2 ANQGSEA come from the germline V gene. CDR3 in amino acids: CSVEEGIGHGGTQYF. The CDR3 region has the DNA TGCAGCGTTGAAGAGGGAATCGGACACGGAGGGACCCAGTACTTC.

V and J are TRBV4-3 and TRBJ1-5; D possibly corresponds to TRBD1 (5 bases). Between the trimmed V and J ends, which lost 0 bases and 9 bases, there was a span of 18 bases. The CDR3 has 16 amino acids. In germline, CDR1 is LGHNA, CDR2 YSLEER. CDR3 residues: CASSQDYRGWFGPQHF. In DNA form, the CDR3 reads TGCGCCAGCAGCCAAGATTACCGGGGCTGGTTTGGGCCCCAGCATTTT.

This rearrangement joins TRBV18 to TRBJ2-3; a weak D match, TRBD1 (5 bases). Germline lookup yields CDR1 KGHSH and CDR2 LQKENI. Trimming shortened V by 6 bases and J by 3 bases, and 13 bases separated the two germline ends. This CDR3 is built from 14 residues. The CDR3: CASSPSRQTDTQYF. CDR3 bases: TGTGCCAGCTCTCCAAGCCGACAGACAGATACGCAGTATTTT.

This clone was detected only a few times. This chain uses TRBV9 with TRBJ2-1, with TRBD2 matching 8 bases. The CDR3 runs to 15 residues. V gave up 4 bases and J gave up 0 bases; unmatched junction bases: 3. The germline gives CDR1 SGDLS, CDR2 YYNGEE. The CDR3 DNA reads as TGTGCCAGCAGCCTAGCGGGCCTCTCCTACAATGAGCAGTTCTTC. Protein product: CASSLAGLSYNEQFF.

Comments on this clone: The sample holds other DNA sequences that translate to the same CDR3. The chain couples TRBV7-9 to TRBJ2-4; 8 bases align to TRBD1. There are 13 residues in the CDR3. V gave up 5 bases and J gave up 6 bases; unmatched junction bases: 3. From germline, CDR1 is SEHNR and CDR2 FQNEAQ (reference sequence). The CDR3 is CASSLGQGNIQYF. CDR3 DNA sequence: TGTGCCAGCAGCCTCGGACAGGGAAACATTCAGTACTTC.

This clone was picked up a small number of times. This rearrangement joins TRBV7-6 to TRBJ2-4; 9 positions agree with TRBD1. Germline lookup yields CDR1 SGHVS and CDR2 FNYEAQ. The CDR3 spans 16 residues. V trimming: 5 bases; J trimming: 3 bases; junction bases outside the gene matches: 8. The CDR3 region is CASSLEQGAVKNIQYF. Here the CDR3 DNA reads TGTGCCAGCAGCCTTGAACAGGGGGCAGTCAAAAACATTCAGTACTTC.

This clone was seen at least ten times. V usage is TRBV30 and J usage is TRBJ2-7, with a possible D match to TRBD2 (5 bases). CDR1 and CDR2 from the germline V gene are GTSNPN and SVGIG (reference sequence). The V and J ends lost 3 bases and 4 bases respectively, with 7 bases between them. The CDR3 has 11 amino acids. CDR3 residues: CAWRTGYEQYF. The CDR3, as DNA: TGTGCCTGGAGGACGGGATACGAGCAGTACTTC.

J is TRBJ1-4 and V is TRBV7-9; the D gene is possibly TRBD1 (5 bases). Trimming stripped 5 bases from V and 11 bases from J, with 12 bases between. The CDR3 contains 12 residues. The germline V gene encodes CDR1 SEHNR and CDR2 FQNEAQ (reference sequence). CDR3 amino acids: CASSPTATKLFF. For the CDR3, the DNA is TGTGCCAGCAGCCCGACAGCAACCAAACTGTTTTTT.

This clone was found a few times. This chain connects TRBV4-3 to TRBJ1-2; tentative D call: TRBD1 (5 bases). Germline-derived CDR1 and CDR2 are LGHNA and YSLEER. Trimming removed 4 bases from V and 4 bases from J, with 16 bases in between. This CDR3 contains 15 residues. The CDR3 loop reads CASSPRTTVPYGYTF. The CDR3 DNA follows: TGCGCCAGCAGCCCAAGAACGACAGTGCCCTATGGCTACACCTTC.

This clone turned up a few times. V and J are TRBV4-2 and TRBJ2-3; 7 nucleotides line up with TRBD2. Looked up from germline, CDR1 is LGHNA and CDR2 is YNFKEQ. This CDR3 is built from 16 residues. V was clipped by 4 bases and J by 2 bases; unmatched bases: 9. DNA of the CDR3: TGTGCCAGCAGCCCCACCGTGGGGGGGTACACAGATACGCAGTATTTT. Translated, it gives CASSPTVGGYTDTQYF.

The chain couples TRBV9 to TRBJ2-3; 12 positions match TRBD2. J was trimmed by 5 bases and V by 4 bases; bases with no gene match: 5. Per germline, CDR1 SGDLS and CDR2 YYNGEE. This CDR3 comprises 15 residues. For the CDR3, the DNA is TGTGCCAGCAGCTCTAGCGGGGGGGCCGGAGATACGCAGTATTTT. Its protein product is CASSSSGGAGDTQYF.

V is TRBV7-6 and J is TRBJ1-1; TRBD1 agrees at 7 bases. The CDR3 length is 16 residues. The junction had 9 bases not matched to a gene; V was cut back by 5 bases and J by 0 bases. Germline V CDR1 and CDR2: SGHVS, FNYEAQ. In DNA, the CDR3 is TGTGCCAGCAGCCGACAGGGCGGTGGGATGAACACTGAAGCTTTCTTT. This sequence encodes CASSRQGGGMNTEAFF.

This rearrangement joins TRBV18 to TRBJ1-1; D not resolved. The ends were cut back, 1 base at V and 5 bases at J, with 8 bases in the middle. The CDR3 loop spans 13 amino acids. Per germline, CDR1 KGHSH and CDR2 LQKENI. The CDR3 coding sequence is TGTGCCAGCTCACCACGGGCGGTGACTGAAGCTTTCTTT. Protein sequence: CASSPRAVTEAFF.